This T cell receptor (beta chain) was captured in a study of cytomegalovirus exposure and HLA in healthy donors (dated by TCRdb to the late 2010s). As for the study more broadly: An earlier analysis of some 500 of the donors reported approximately 300 Gb of sequence data and 120 million or so unique TCR beta sequences from 190 million or so T cells. Among around 400 genotyped donors of the cohort, an average of approximately 240,000 unique TCR beta nucleotide sequences was sequenced per donor, of which 15% to 20% were non-productive. To study patterns of TCR occurrence, a later analysis re-analyzed previously published TCR beta repertoires from more than 550 donors and added high-resolution HLA genotyping. Both class I and class II loci were covered by HLA typing, at four-digit resolution. Besides the first cohort of more than 650 subjects, a separate validation cohort made up of 95 to 150 different subjects was used. In a later genetic analysis, genome-wide SNP genotypes for about 65% of the roughly 670 donors were used, and that subset was treated as a discovery cohort. The later analysis used no new phenotypic data to find candidate immune exposures, relying instead on TCR beta sequences and their occurrence across donors. The study aimed to test whether cataloging public T cell receptors could reveal signatures of past pathogen exposure. Every repertoire in the discovery cohort had been generated on one and the same sequencing platform. To decide whether each TCR beta V gene segment behaved as functional or pseudogenic, an earlier analysis of nearly 600 of the donors relied on high-throughput TCR beta sequencing. Several DR-DQ haplotypes were treated as single units for association and clustering because of strong linkage in the cohort. Donor age, sex, ethnicity and CMV serostatus were compiled alongside the repertoire data. The number of donors typed differed by locus, with about 629-630 for A, B, C, DRB1 and DQB1, roughly 520 for DQA1, under 610 for DPA1, and under 490 for DPB1. To predict cytomegalovirus infection status, the study brought together high-throughput TCR immunosequencing, statistical association of individual TCRs with disease status, and machine learning. An early release covering just under 650 HLA-typed donors comprised 300 to 350 gigabases of sequencing data and around 80 million unique TCR sequences. The T cell repertoires of under 750 subjects were profiled by immunosequencing and related to cytomegalovirus serostatus. Among the roughly 430 genotyped donors, 81% belonged to the genetic ancestry cluster associated with self-reported Caucasian donors. The investigation overall reported the following: Linkage disequilibrium might explain the correlated functional status among segregating V segments, but an unknown experimental factor could not be ruled out. In a later analysis, most CMV-associated TCR beta chains were found to appear HLA-restricted, with HLA associations seemingly driven largely by CMV exposure. A further reported finding was that TCR beta sequences accurately predicted the HLA-A and HLA-B alleles for most subjects in the first cohort. A cluster of highly shared sequence variants was judged likely to represent a technical artifact of the sequencing pipeline. In this cohort, only TCR beta chains were sequenced, and detectable features were limited by the absence of alpha or paired-chain data. Because the 87-base-pair reads could not distinguish some IMGT-functional V segments, including TRBV6-2 and TRBV6-3, those segments were excluded. At a false discovery rate of 0.05, a later analysis linked some 17,000 TCR beta sequences to specific HLA alleles. A later genetic analysis associated a missense DCLRE1C variant with V-gene and J-gene trimming of TCR beta chains, and an independent cohort replicated the association. Strong co-occurrence of HLA alleles, especially DR and DQ, made assigning TCR associations to individual alleles difficult. The classifier was reported to diagnose cytomegalovirus status with high specificity and sensitivity in both the original and validation cohorts. Sequencing depth was assumed to be roughly uniform across donors in the presence/absence analyses, though that assumption may not hold. CMV serostatus was the only immune exposure information available for the cohort. According to a later analysis, parvovirus B19, influenza, CMV and Epstein-Barr virus appeared linked to several top co-occurrence clusters. It was suggested by the authors that the approach could potentially be generalized to other disease states and immunological phenotypes. In a later analysis, TCR association rates were found to vary across HLA loci, with the most associated TCRs seen for DRB1 alleles and the fewest for HLA-C alleles. Because HLA typing was unavailable for some donors at each locus, only the typed subset was used in association tests. In an earlier analysis of some 500 of the donors, most TCR beta V segments were observed in productive rearrangements about 87% or about 30% of the time, broadly matching IMGT annotations. In a later genetic analysis, fewer N-insertions in productive TCRs were reported among donors in an Asian-associated ancestry cluster than the 666-donor mean. The study listed 150 to 200 TCR beta chains as associated with cytomegalovirus. Most TCR sequences were seen in very few donors, while some public TCRs were found in many individuals. Compared with equally common non-associated chains, HLA-associated TCR beta chains in a later analysis were more clonally expanded and had lower generation probabilities. Because counts were too low, roughly 18 rarely observed V segments, including chromosome 9 orphons, were left out of the earlier analysis of some 600 of the donors. In vitro tests confirmed that three of the cytomegalovirus-associated TCR beta chains recognize cytomegalovirus antigens.

Including cysteine and phenylalanine, the CDR3 has 15 amino acids. Only the CDR3 DNA stays, 45 bases, in frame from base 1. From V the trimming removes 0 bases and from J it removes 6 bases, while the gene matches leave 5 bases of the junction unaccounted for. CDR1 SGHDT and CDR2 YYEEEE are derived from the germline V gene. As regards this clone: The clone's antigen remains unknown. Within one base of it there is no much larger clone, and no base qualities were kept.

The library relied on the immunoSEQ multiplex PCR assay. The multiplex PCR relied on a mix of 60 forward primers for TCR Vbeta segments and 13 reverse primers for TCR Jbeta segments. A multiplex PCR assay on genomic DNA amplified the CDR3 region of rearranged TCR beta genes. The Illumina HiSeq System was used to sequence the amplified TCR beta libraries as 87-base-pair reads. From the authors' description of their analysis: In a later analysis, 80 million or so unique TCR beta chains were counted across the 650 to 700 repertoires, and approximately 9.9 million of these chains were shared by at least two donors. To remove PCR and sequencing errors, raw reads were error-corrected and collapsed into unique sequences using a nearest-neighbor algorithm that merged closely related sequences. To assign V, D and J gene segments, CDR3 sequences were aligned to IMGT reference sequences. For a sequence to be retained, a match of at least six nucleotides was required to both a V gene segment and a J gene segment. A rearrangement counted as productive if the CDR3 had no stop codons and remained in frame with V and J, and every other rearrangement counted as non-productive. Following IMGT convention, CDR3 was defined as the stretch from the second conserved V-encoded cysteine to the conserved J-encoded phenylalanine. In an earlier analysis of more than 550 of the donors, sequences lacking an unambiguous match to a single V gene segment were excluded. In an earlier analysis of approximately 590 of the donors, V segments were called functional above 56.7% productive rearrangements and were called segregating when the between-donor standard deviation exceeded 5%. A statistical classification framework was developed to diagnose cytomegalovirus status using the catalog of TCR beta chain sequences. V and J gene assignment, in a later analysis, came from comparing TCR nucleotide sequences with IMGT/GENE-DB human TR gene sequences. The TCRdist pipeline was used in a later analysis to assign CDR3 sequences and most-parsimonious VDJ recombination scenarios. In a later analysis, every TCR beta chain was defined by the combination of its CDR3 amino acid sequence and its V-gene family, and reads without a unique V-gene family were dropped. To address suspected cross-contamination and a sequencing artifact, a later analysis removed several hundred highly shared, low-generation-probability nucleotide sequences. For each public chain, a later analysis derived a clonal expansion index from normalized ranks of inferred template counts within each repertoire. In a later analysis, generation probabilities were computed with a VDJ recombination model fitted to out-of-frame rearrangements, and the resulting probabilities were checked against IGoR. A later analysis scored TCR-TCR, TCR-HLA and TCR-CMV co-occurrence with hypergeometric tests, applying a repertoire-size bias correction to TCR pairs. In a later analysis, false discovery rates were estimated by permuting HLA or CMV assignments 20 times. A later analysis grouped co-occurring TCRs with DBSCAN, adding TCRdist sequence similarity when clustering within HLA-allele-positive subsets. Repertoires with fewer than 30,000 or more than 120,000 public chains were left out of co-occurrence clustering, as were a handful of repertoires with anomalous nucleotide sharing. Held by TCRdb, this immuneACCESS table contains in-frame sequences only and omits some clones. Under half of the omission traces to an unresolved V gene where checked; the cause of the rest is unknown. The DNA was the basis for D and trimming; V, J and clone size are from that table. In all, the sample holds roughly 100,000 clones, and 65% to 85% of those were seen once. Jointly, the top ten make up 2.5% to 3.5% of the sample.

The cohort comprised several hundred healthy bone marrow donors. All cohort members were sampled while nominally healthy, although unrecorded immune exposures were likely present. The donor tested CMV seropositive and was one of the 289 seropositive cohort members. Every donor gave a peripheral blood sample, and the peripheral blood mononuclear cells from that sample were used for TCR beta sequencing. The Qiagen DNeasy Blood Extraction Kit was used to extract genomic DNA from the blood cell samples. The chain employs TRBV5-6 and TRBJ2-7, with 11 bases matching TRBD1. The receptor comes from a male donor in good health and CMV-seropositive. Specimen: PBMCs. The nucleotide sequence is given as TGTGCCAGCAGCTTGGCCCTGGGACAGGGGGGCGAGCAGTACTTC. Its protein product is CASSLALGQGGEQYF. When the CDR3 is completed using the reference TRBV5-6 and TRBJ2-7 genes on either side, the full variable domain is DAGVTQSPTHLIKTRGQQVTLRCSPKSGHDTVSWYQQALGQGPQFIFQYYEEEERQRGNFPDRFSGHQFPNYSSELNVNALLLGDSALYLCASSLALGQGGEQYFGPGTRLTVT.